This entry features one T cell receptor (beta chain) sequence. V was pared by 3 bases and J by 3 bases, with 15 bases between. The CDR3 consists of 15 residues. Germline V lookup: CDR1 KGHSH, CDR2 LQKENI. The data were obtained in a study of blood T cell repertoires in COVID-19. Sequencing was performed with immunoSEQ multiplex PCR; in TCRdb, only in-frame clones are kept and a portion is missing. The sample yields about 180,000 clones, about 81% seen once. The chain carries TRBV18 and TRBJ2-7, with D possibly matching TRBD2 (5 bases). This sequence originates from a woman of 80 years or more with COVID-19, enrolled during active disease. The sample taken for sequencing was peripheral blood. CDR3 in amino acids: CASSPSAAAGYEQYF. The CDR3, as DNA: TGTGCCAGCTCACCTTCCGCCGCCGCGGGCTACGAGCAGTACTTC.